This TCR beta chain was documented in a study of T cell responses to AZD1222 COVID-19 vaccine. Regarding the study as a whole: Elevations in Spike-specific TCR breadth and depth followed administration of two AZD1222 doses. Close to half of all spike-specific TCRs reportedly target regions of the variants that are unmutated. Clonal diversity was possibly underestimated, and the donors were mostly white British, with more females. Baseline serostatus was positive in only a handful of AZD1222 recipients.

Using immunoSEQ multiplex PCR, the repertoire was profiled, and TCRdb retains in-frame clones only, with some absent. The table shows roughly 200,000 clones, with around nine tenths occurring only once. A remark on this clone: Its antigen is still unknown.

The CDR3 covers 13 residues. The V segment lost 5 bases and the J segment 10 bases; nucleotides outside the gene matches: 9. Germline V CDR1 and CDR2: MNHEY, SMNVEV (reference sequence). The starting material was peripheral blood, obtained on day 0 of AZD1222 vaccination. The rearrangement links TRBV27 to TRBJ1-1, with TRBD1 matching 8 bases. This TCR was recovered from an adult in good health. The CDR3 DNA reads as TGTGCCAGCAGTCCTCGACAGGGGCGGGGAGCTTTCTTT. This codes for CASSPRQGRGAFF.